This TCR beta chain was sequenced in a study of T cells in localized non-small cell lung cancer (TCRdb year 2020). Regarding the research as a whole: Comparing tumors with uninvolved tumor-adjacent lungs, the study looked at the T cell repertoires of 220 or so patients with early-stage NSCLC. NSCLC patients had a mean age of roughly 64 years, and fewer than 150 were male and about 110 female. The cohort was made up of under 250 treatment-naive NSCLC patients whose localized lung tumors had been resected. What the work shows at the level of the full study, not this receptor alone: Uninvolved tumor-adjacent lung showed the highest T cell clonality, higher than tumor, which suggests more focused antigenic responses in the uninvolved tumor-adjacent lung. Longer overall survival was associated with higher T cell density in blood, whereas shorter survival was associated with higher clonality in adjacent lung. Because multi-region tumor sequencing was not performed, intratumor heterogeneity could not be ruled out. Because of the exploratory design, TCR variables were selected using unadjusted p-values without false-discovery rate correction. Of the top 100 tumor clones, a median of roughly 56 were detected in paired uninvolved adjacent lung; around 27 were also among that lung's top 100.

The immunoSEQ Assay was used to sequence TCR beta CDR3 regions from DNA. The authors' pipeline ran thus. T cell density was computed as TCR beta template counts normalized to usable DNA estimated by amplifying housekeeping genes. Using the preseqR package, richness was estimated by extrapolating to 120,000 templates for tissue samples and 400,000 templates for PBMC samples. Clonality was defined as one minus Pielou's evenness. Tissue-enriched TCRs were identified through differential abundance testing performed on productive amino-acid clonotypes, with a minimum total count of 5 and an alpha of 0.1. The Jaccard Index and the Morisita Overlap Index were used to measure how much the repertoires overlapped between compartments. GLIPH clustered TCR beta CDR3s with public tetramer-defined viral CDR3s; viral motifs required at least three viral sequences plus V-gene enrichment. The clones in this table, taken by TCRdb from immuneACCESS, are in-frame only. Not every clone is retained; where verified, under half of the shortfall comes from an unresolved V gene, and the cause of the rest is unknown. That table is the source of V, J and clone size, and D and trimming were worked out from the DNA. The table for this sample lists some 20,000 clones; approximately 91% of them were counted only once. The ten top clones hold 2.5% to 3% of the sample.

On this clone: What this receptor recognizes is not known. The sample holds no much larger clone one base away, and base qualities are not on file.

At diagnosis, peripheral blood, uninvolved tumor-adjacent lung and tumor were collected and stored as a combination of fresh-frozen and FFPE material. For TCR repertoire profiling, the blood samples were analyzed as peripheral blood mononuclear cells. As encoded in the germline V gene, CDR1 is SGHTA while CDR2 is FQGNSA. V lost 0 bases and J lost 11 bases, and the count of bases not matched to a germline gene is 9. The CDR3 sequence holds 14 residues, the cysteine and phenylalanine included. Here the CDR3 DNA is all that survives: 42 bases in frame from base 1. This specimen was peripheral blood, taken before any cancer treatment. The chain is made from TRBV7-2 and TRBJ2-5; 7 nucleotides in the junction match TRBD2. This TCR was recovered from a woman aged 35-75 years with stage I lung adenocarcinoma. The CDR3 has the sequence CASSLAHRSGTQYF. The DNA reads TGTGCCAGCAGCTTAGCGCATCGGAGCGGGACTCAGTACTTC.